The 20 T cell receptor beta chains reported below all come from one sample, sequenced in a study of blood T cell repertoires in COVID-19. Here immunoSEQ multiplex PCR was the method, and the copy in TCRdb shows in-frame clones only, minus some. Here the sample spans 250,000 to 300,000 clones, about nine tenths being singletons. Sequencing was done on a sample of peripheral blood. The receptors originated from a woman in her twenties or thirties with COVID-19, enrolled during active disease.

This clone has a single count. For the CDR3, the DNA is TGCGCCAGCAGCCAAGCAACCCCAAGTGGGGTGGGGCCCTGGAACACCGGGGAGCTGTTTTTT. It specifies CASSQATPSGVGPWNTGELFF. The genes are TRBV4-1 and TRBJ2-2, with D maybe TRBD1 (5 bases). The CDR3 has 21 residues. The germline gives CDR1 MGHRA, CDR2 YSYEKL. Trimming shortened V by 1 base and J by 1 base, and 25 bases separated the two germline ends.

The chain employs TRBV19 and TRBJ1-2, with D uncertain. CDR1 and CDR2 (germline): LNHDA, SQIVND (reference sequence). The CDR3 sequence is 17 residues long. The ends were cut back, 7 bases at V and 1 base at J, with 22 bases in the middle. CDR3 in amino acids: CASTQSPSRPLNYGYTF. CDR3 bases: TGTGCCAGTACCCAGTCCCCCAGCAGGCCTCTTAACTATGGCTACACCTTC.

This clone was seen only once. V and J are TRBV5-4 and TRBJ2-1; a possible D gene is TRBD2 (5 bases). CDR1 and CDR2 (germline): SGHNT, YYREEE (reference sequence). CDR3 length: 13 amino acids. V shed 4 bases and J shed 5 bases, with 10 bases lying between them. Here the CDR3 reads CASSGVAHNEQFF. The CDR3 DNA follows: TGTGCCAGCAGCGGGGTAGCGCACAATGAGCAGTTCTTC.

This clone was seen repeatedly, ten times or more. Other nucleotide sequences from this sample produce the same CDR3. This chain joins TRBV27 and TRBJ2-7, with a possible D match to TRBD1 (5 bases). The CDR3 is made up of 14 amino acids. Trimming removed 2 bases from V and 1 base from J, with 9 bases in between. Germline CDR1 and CDR2: MNHEY and SMNVEV (reference sequence). CDR3 region: CASSLAGHSYEQYF. The CDR3 DNA follows: TGTGCCAGCAGTTTAGCCGGACATTCCTACGAGCAGTACTTC.

The rearrangement uses TRBV4-2 and TRBJ2-4, with TRBD2 identical over 15 bases. The CDR3 consists of 20 residues. Germline CDR1 LGHNA, CDR2 YNFKEQ. V dropped 0 bases and J dropped 3; count of bases not matched to a gene: 9. The CDR3 DNA sequence: TGTGCCAGCAGCCAAGATAGGGGACTAGCGGGAGGCCGGATCAAAAACATTCAGTACTTC. It codes for CASSQDRGLAGGRIKNIQYF.

The chain uses TRBV5-4 and TRBJ2-5, with 9 positions matching TRBD1. Unmatched junction bases numbered 6, after V lost 2 bases and J lost 1 base. The CDR3 runs 16 residues. Germline V lookup: CDR1 SGHNT, CDR2 YYREEE (reference sequence). The DNA of the CDR3 is TGTGCCAGCAGCTTACCCGGGACAGGGACCCAAGAGACCCAGTACTTC. Residues: CASSLPGTGTQETQYF.

CDR3 sequence reads: CASSLRDSGAYEQYF. CDR3 coding DNA: TGCGCCAGCAGCCTCCGGGACAGTGGGGCCTACGAGCAGTACTTC. V and J are TRBV4-1 and TRBJ2-7, with 7 bases aligning to TRBD1. The CDR3 has 15 amino acids. The trim removed 4 bases at V and 2 bases at J, leaving 8 bases unmatched. Germline-derived CDR1 and CDR2 are MGHRA and YSYEKL.

The V call is TRBV6-6, the J call TRBJ2-3; TRBD1 is a possible D gene (5 bases). V was pared by 3 bases and J by 6 bases, with 13 bases between. The CDR3 totals 14 residues. In germline, CDR1 is MNHNY, CDR2 SVGAGI (reference sequence). DNA for the CDR3: TGTGCCAGCAGTTATCTCGCCGCAGGGGATACGCAGTATTTT. Amino acids: CASSYLAAGDTQYF.

The gene calls are TRBV24-1 and TRBJ1-2, with 10 bases fitting TRBD1. The CDR3 is 16 amino acids. J lost 4 bases, V lost 7 bases, and 11 bases had no gene match. In germline, CDR1 is KGHDR, CDR2 SFDVKD. The CDR3 nucleotides are TGTGCCACCAGGGGCGGGGAGACAGGGGGCTCCTATGGCTACACCTTC. Its protein product is CATRGGETGGSYGYTF.

This chain uses TRBV19 with TRBJ2-1; 7 nucleotides match TRBD2. Germline lookup yields CDR1 LNHDA and CDR2 SQIVND (reference sequence). There are 14 residues in the CDR3. V gave up 4 bases and J gave up 6 bases; unmatched junction bases: 6. This chain's CDR3 is CASSTSGGGNEQFF. CDR3 nucleotides: TGTGCCAGTAGTACTAGCGGAGGTGGCAATGAGCAGTTCTTC.

The chain is built from TRBV27 and TRBJ2-5, with 14 bases matching TRBD2. The V segment lost 3 bases and the J segment 1 base; nucleotides outside the gene matches: 4. Germline V lookup: CDR1 MNHEY, CDR2 SMNVEV (reference sequence). The CDR3 runs 17 residues. The DNA for the CDR3 is TGTGCCAGCAGTTTCCTCGGGACTAGCGGGAGCCAAGAGACCCAGTACTTC. Translating it yields CASSFLGTSGSQETQYF.

The chain joins TRBV10-3 to TRBJ2-4, with D unclear. This CDR3 contains 13 residues. Germline V lookup: CDR1 ENHRY, CDR2 SYGVKD. With 11 bases removed from V and 6 bases from J, the gap between germline ends came to 17 bases. CDR3 residues: CALPFLTANIQYF. CDR3 in DNA: TGTGCCCTCCCATTCCTAACAGCAAACATTCAGTACTTC.

The gene calls are TRBV30 and TRBJ1-2; 7 nucleotides agree with TRBD1. Germline CDR1 and CDR2: GTSNPN and SVGIG (reference sequence). This CDR3 has 13 amino acids. The ends lost 0 bases at V and 6 bases at J; junction bases unmatched: 4. Here the CDR3 reads CAWSVGTDDGYTF. The CDR3 DNA is TGTGCCTGGAGTGTAGGGACAGACGATGGCTACACCTTC.

The chain uses TRBV4-3 and TRBJ1-2, with D unresolved. This CDR3 has 17 residues. Germline V lookup: CDR1 LGHNA, CDR2 YSLEER. V was pared by 1 base and J by 8 bases, with 23 bases between. CDR3: CASSQGQGRGLLGGYTF. The DNA of the CDR3 is TGCGCCAGCAGCCAAGGCCAAGGACGAGGGCTGCTGGGCGGCTACACCTTC.

The chain couples TRBV27 to TRBJ2-1; D is undetermined. The CDR3 is made up of 13 amino acids. V dropped 2 bases and J dropped 4 bases, with 6 bases sitting between them. CDR1 and CDR2 (germline): MNHEY, SMNVEV (reference sequence). CDR3 sequence (DNA): TGTGCCAGCAGTTTAGGGCAGTACAATGAGCAGTTCTTC. It encodes CASSLGQYNEQFF.

The CDR3 is CASSLEGSSNQPQHF. CDR3 coding DNA: TGTGCCAGCAGCTTGGAGGGAAGCAGCAATCAGCCCCAGCATTTT. The chain is built from TRBV27 and TRBJ1-5; unclear D gene. CDR3 length: 15 amino acids. Germline CDR1 is MNHEY and CDR2 is SMNVEV (reference sequence). The germline V and J ends were trimmed by 6 bases and 1 base, with 13 bases remaining between them.

This clone was found a few times. The chain links TRBV5-1 to TRBJ1-1, with D possibly TRBD1 on 6 matching bases. In germline, CDR1 is SGHRS, CDR2 YFSETQ. V was shortened by 0 bases and J by 1 base, with 13 bases between the two germline ends. This CDR3 contains 16 residues. The CDR3 DNA reads as TGCGCCAGCAGCTTGGGAGGCACAGGGTGGAACACTGAAGCTTTCTTT. It codes for CASSLGGTGWNTEAFF.

The chain combines TRBV13 with TRBJ2-7, with D perhaps TRBD1 (6 bases). The CDR3 covers 13 residues. The germline V gene has CDR1 PRHDT and CDR2 FYEKMQ (reference sequence). V was clipped by 0 bases and J by 4 bases, with 7 bases between them. The CDR3 DNA reads TGTGCCAGCAGCTTAGGACAGGGATACGAGCAGTACTTC. Translation: CASSLGQGYEQYF.

The chain employs TRBV9 and TRBJ2-7, with 9 bases fitting TRBD1. The CDR3 contains 15 residues. V lost 0 bases, J lost 2 bases, and 3 bases stayed unmatched. Germline assignment: CDR1 SGDLS and CDR2 YYNGEE. The CDR3 loop is CASSVGGTGTYEQYF. The CDR3 DNA reads TGTGCCAGCAGCGTAGGGGGGACAGGGACCTACGAGCAGTACTTC.

This chain connects TRBV13 to TRBJ2-3, with TRBD2 identical over 7 bases. Germline lookup yields CDR1 PRHDT and CDR2 FYEKMQ (reference sequence). The CDR3 is made up of 14 amino acids. J lost 2 bases, V lost 3 bases, and 2 bases had no gene match. CDR3 in amino acids: CASSFQRDTDTQYF. The CDR3 nucleotides read TGTGCCAGCAGCTTTCAGCGGGACACAGATACGCAGTATTTT.